This record looks at one T cell receptor beta chain sequence and its context. The source of the sample is a study of control samples from healthy donors and cancer patients. Generated by immunoSEQ multiplex PCR, the TCRdb table keeps only in-frame clones and is missing some. The profile shows 78,000 or so clones, roughly 84% of them singletons. The CDR3 extends over 14 amino acids. The germline V gene has CDR1 SGHRS and CDR2 YFSETQ. Trimming removed 4 bases at V and 6 bases at J, with 14 bases between. The sequence derives from a woman aged 45-59 years in good health. This rearrangement joins TRBV5-1 to TRBJ1-5; a weak D match, TRBD1 (5 bases). Sequenced: blood. CDR3 DNA sequence: TGCGCCAGCAGCCTAGATTCAGGGACTCAGCCCCAGCATTTT. Translation gives CASSLDSGTQPQHF.